These 20 T cell receptor beta chains were all obtained from the same sample, sequenced in a study of blood T cell repertoires in COVID-19. Clones were read by immunoSEQ multiplex PCR, and TCRdb kept only the in-frame ones, dropping some. The top ten hold roughly 15% of the sample, which has fewer than 30,000 clones, nearly 85% seen once. The source material was peripheral blood. The source of these receptors is a man in his 70s with active COVID-19.

The chain joins TRBV5-5 to TRBJ1-1; 8 bases fit TRBD1. The germline V gene encodes CDR1 SGHKS and CDR2 YYEKEE (reference sequence). After removal of 3 bases from V and 3 bases from J, the junction contained 4 bases not matched to a gene. The CDR3 spans 14 residues. DNA for the CDR3: TGTGCCAGCAGCTCCGGGACAGGCCACACTGAAGCTTTCTTT. This codes for CASSSGTGHTEAFF.

The chain links TRBV6-5 to TRBJ1-2, with D possibly matching TRBD1 (5 bases). This CDR3 region has 14 residues. V lost 0 bases and J lost 4, with 9 bases in between. Germline assignment: CDR1 MNHEY and CDR2 SVGAGI. CDR3 region: CASSYSQGLYGYTF. Written as DNA, the CDR3 is TGTGCCAGCAGTTACTCGCAGGGCCTCTATGGCTACACCTTC.

This chain uses TRBV19 with TRBJ1-2, with 9 bases that match TRBD1. V lost 7 bases and J lost 14; bases outside the gene matches: 14. The CDR3 totals 13 residues. Germline V CDR1 and CDR2: LNHDA, SQIVND (reference sequence). This chain's CDR3 is CASTPETGGLRTF. In DNA form, the CDR3 reads TGTGCCAGTACCCCAGAGACAGGGGGGTTAAGGACCTTC.

This clone appeared a few times. The chain recombines TRBV19 with TRBJ1-5, with 8 bases that match TRBD1. With V trimmed by 5 bases and J by 0 bases, 6 bases remained unmatched. Looked up from germline, CDR1 is LNHDA and CDR2 is SQIVND (reference sequence). The CDR3 spans 16 residues. CDR3 sequence: CASSATGGFSNQPQHF. CDR3 coding DNA: TGTGCCAGTAGTGCCACAGGGGGTTTTAGCAATCAGCCCCAGCATTTT.

This clone was seen just once. The chain is built from TRBV7-8 and TRBJ2-3; D unclear. The V and J ends lost 2 bases and 5 bases respectively, with 11 bases between them. This CDR3 region has 14 residues. Germline lookup yields CDR1 SGHVS and CDR2 FQNEAQ. CDR3 residues: CASSLKWSVDTQYF. CDR3 sequence (DNA): TGTGCCAGCAGCTTAAAGTGGTCGGTAGATACGCAGTATTTT.

V usage is TRBV4-2 and J usage is TRBJ2-5; 8 nucleotides match TRBD2. Trimming took 1 base from V and 1 from J; bases not matched to a gene: 5. CDR1 is LGHNA and CDR2 is YNFKEQ in the germline V gene. This CDR3 has 16 amino acids. CDR3 sequence reads: CASSQAAGGFQETQYF. The DNA for the CDR3 is TGTGCCAGCAGCCAAGCGGCGGGGGGATTCCAAGAGACCCAGTACTTC.

The genes are TRBV11-3 and TRBJ2-7, with D perhaps matching TRBD2 (6 bases). The CDR3 totals 14 residues. Trimming pared 4 bases from V and 3 bases from J, leaving 13 bases between. CDR1 and CDR2 from the germline V gene are SGHNT and YENEEA. The CDR3, as DNA: TGTGCCAGCAGCTCTTCCGGGAGAATCTACGAGCAGTACTTC. Encoded protein: CASSSSGRIYEQYF.

This clone was observed once. The CDR3 is CASSRVLSTNEKLFF. CDR3 sequence (DNA): TGTGCCAGCAGCCGGGTCCTCTCAACTAATGAAAAACTGTTTTTT. The rearrangement joins TRBV5-6 to TRBJ1-4; no reliable D call. V lost 4 bases, J lost 0 bases, and 10 bases lay in between. Germline V lookup: CDR1 SGHDT, CDR2 YYEEEE. This CDR3 region has 15 residues.

The chain has TRBV4-1 and TRBJ2-3; TRBD2 matches 11 bases. CDR1 is MGHRA and CDR2 is YSYEKL in the germline V gene. V lost 1 base to trimming and J lost 5 bases; unmatched junction nucleotides: 11. This CDR3 region has 18 residues. CDR3 bases: TGCGCCAGCAGCCAAGGCTTTATAGCGGGGGGGCTGGTAGATACGCAGTATTTT. It encodes CASSQGFIAGGLVDTQYF.

Written as DNA, the CDR3 is TGTGCCAGCAGCTTAGCGGGGGCCTGGAGCTCCTACAATGAGCAGTTCTTC. Encoded protein: CASSLAGAWSSYNEQFF. The chain employs TRBV7-3 and TRBJ2-1; tentatively, D is TRBD2 (7 bases). CDR1 is SGHTA, CDR2 FQGTGA, per germline. This CDR3 comprises 17 residues. Trimming took off 2 bases at V and 0 bases at J, with 14 bases between the two ends. The variable domain in full, with the rest retrieved from reference TRBV7-3 and TRBJ2-1, is GAGVSQTPSNKVTEKGKYVELRCDPISGHTALYWYRQSLGQGPEFLIYFQGTGAADDSGLPNDRFFAVRPEGSVSTLKIQRTERGDSAVYLCASSLAGAWSSYNEQFFGPGTRLTVL.

This clone has only a few counts. V gene TRBV30 combines with J gene TRBJ2-3; no firm D call. The germline V gene has CDR1 GTSNPN and CDR2 SVGIG (reference sequence). CDR3 length: 12 residues. Trimming removed 2 bases from V and 4 bases from J, with 7 bases in between. The CDR3 spells CAWSPVPDTQYF. CDR3 in DNA: TGTGCCTGGAGTCCCGTCCCAGATACGCAGTATTTT.

The rearrangement uses TRBV4-2 and TRBJ2-5; 9 bases match TRBD2. Germline values: CDR1 LGHNA, CDR2 YNFKEQ. Trimming removed 0 bases from V and 4 bases from J; junction bases left unmatched: 6. The CDR3 is made up of 16 amino acids. DNA for the CDR3: TGTGCCAGCAGCCAAGAAAATAGCGGGGGCGGAGAGACCCAGTACTTC. Amino acid sequence: CASSQENSGGGETQYF.

The chain couples TRBV4-2 to TRBJ1-6; a weak D match, TRBD1 (5 bases). The CDR3 runs 14 residues. Trimming took off 0 bases at V and 6 bases at J, with 6 bases between the two ends. The germline V gene has CDR1 LGHNA and CDR2 YNFKEQ. This CDR3 reads CASSQDRVNSPLHF. CDR3 sequence (DNA): TGTGCCAGCAGCCAAGACAGGGTTAATTCACCCCTCCACTTT.

The chain uses TRBV28 and TRBJ1-1; TRBD1 aligns across 9 bases. V shed 1 base, J shed 0 bases, and the junction held 12 bases outside the gene matches. This CDR3 has 19 residues. The V gene's germline CDR1 is MDHEN and CDR2 SYDVKM. CDR3 protein: CASSLLGGTGSLMNTEAFF. CDR3 bases: TGTGCCAGCAGTTTATTAGGGGGGACAGGGTCCCTCATGAACACTGAAGCTTTCTTT.

The chain recombines TRBV28 with TRBJ1-6; 7 nucleotides agree with TRBD1. The length of the CDR3 is 15 residues. Germline values: CDR1 MDHEN, CDR2 SYDVKM. Trimming cost V 6 bases and J 6 bases; bases outside gene matches: 8. CDR3 coding DNA: TGTGCCAGCAGACAAGACAGGGCGGCTAATTCACCCCTCCACTTT. Translated: CASRQDRAANSPLHF. Full variable domain (missing parts from reference TRBV28 and TRBJ1-6): DVKVTQSSRYLVKRTGEKVFLECVQDMDHENMFWYRQDPGLGLRLIYFSYDVKMKEKGDIPEGYSVSREKKERFSLILESASTNQTSMYLCASRQDRAANSPLHFGNGTRLTVT.

This clone was picked up a small number of times. The chain recombines TRBV28 with TRBJ2-7; 9 bases line up with TRBD1. With 4 bases clipped from V and 3 bases from J, the junction kept 13 bases outside the gene matches. The length of the CDR3 is 17 residues. Germline assignment: CDR1 MDHEN and CDR2 SYDVKM. The CDR3 DNA is TGTGCCAGCAGTTCTTACCCGGGACAGGGAAACCACTACGAGCAGTACTTC. Protein product: CASSSYPGQGNHYEQYF.

V is TRBV14 and J is TRBJ2-4; 11 nucleotides agree with TRBD1. Germline CDR1 reads SGHDN; CDR2 reads FVKESK. The CDR3 length is 13 residues. V was pared by 2 bases and J by 11 bases, with 2 bases of the junction left unmatched. The CDR3 coding sequence is TGTGCCAGCAGCCAACAGGACAGGGGGCTTCAGTACTTC. As protein: CASSQQDRGLQYF.

V usage is TRBV28 and J usage is TRBJ2-3; TRBD2 aligns across 10 bases. The V gene end was trimmed by 5 bases and the J gene end by 2 bases; junction bases not matched to a gene: 4. In germline, CDR1 is MDHEN, CDR2 SYDVKM. CDR3 length: 15 residues. CDR3 DNA sequence: TGTGCCAGCAGTACTAGCGGGGTCCACACAGATACGCAGTATTTT. This codes for CASSTSGVHTDTQYF.

This chain links TRBV25-1 with TRBJ1-2; TRBD1 matches at 9 bases. The ends lost 1 base at V and 4 bases at J; junction bases unmatched: 4. This CDR3 comprises 15 residues. CDR1 is MGHDK, CDR2 SYGVNS, per germline. The CDR3 nucleotides read TGTGCCAGCAGTGAATCGGACAGGGGCCCCTATGGCTACACCTTC. The encoded protein is CASSESDRGPYGYTF.

In its sample, this clone was seen many times. This chain connects TRBV5-1 to TRBJ1-1, with 8 positions matching TRBD1. This CDR3 has 14 residues. Germline lookup yields CDR1 SGHRS and CDR2 YFSETQ. Germline trimming cut 9 bases from V and 3 bases from J; bases unmatched to any gene: 10. The CDR3 nucleotides read TGCGCCACCGCACTCCAGACAGGGGACACTGAAGCTTTCTTT. Amino acid sequence: CATALQTGDTEAFF.